The sequence of this T cell receptor (beta chain) was determined in a study of blood T cell repertoires in COVID-19. Study information: The United States, Italy and Spain provided the acute and convalescent COVID-19 samples. T cells, B-cell-depleted T cells, or PBMCs provided the cDNA or gDNA that served as material.

Trimming removed 6 bases from V and 2 bases from J, with 14 bases in between. Germline CDR1 is SGDLS and CDR2 is YYNGEE. The CDR3 has 15 residues. Assay: immunoSEQ multiplex PCR; the TCRdb copy retains only in-frame clones and omits some. The sample records 95,000 to 120,000 clones, approximately 89% being singletons. The Seattle patients, enrolled during active infection, were followed longitudinally. The source material was peripheral blood. The rearrangement uses TRBV9 and TRBJ2-2, with a weak D call TRBD1 (5 bases). This receptor was obtained from a woman in her sixties with COVID-19, enrolled during active disease. The CDR3 protein is CASTKAGRNTGELFF. CDR3 DNA: TGTGCCAGCACCAAGGCAGGGCGAAACACCGGGGAGCTGTTTTTT.